This TCR beta chain was sequenced during a study of T cell responses to AZD1222 COVID-19 vaccine. Recipients boosted at about 4 weeks or about 12 weeks are pooled. V lost 5 bases and J lost 7, with 11 bases in between. CDR1 is MNHEY and CDR2 is SVGEGT in the germline V gene. The CDR3 loop spans 12 amino acids. Data came from immunoSEQ multiplex PCR; TCRdb stores just in-frame clones and leaves some out. The sample lists around 64,000 clones, around four fifths occurring once. As for this clone: Its specificity is unknown.

Study-wide findings and caveats: Donors in the cohort were predominantly white British and more often female, and clonal diversity was possibly underestimated. Vaccination with two AZD1222 doses was followed by a rise in Spike-specific TCR breadth and depth. Only after the peak T cell response were repertoires sampled.

The receptor was derived from an adult who received the AZD1222 COVID-19 vaccine. The sequenced sample was peripheral blood, obtained 28 days after the second AZD1222 dose. The V and J genes are TRBV6-2 or TRBV6-3 and TRBJ1-1, with D perhaps TRBD1 (5 bases). The CDR3 coding sequence is TGTGCCAGCAGTGCCTCAGGGCTTGAAGCTTTCTTT. Encoded protein: CASSASGLEAFF.